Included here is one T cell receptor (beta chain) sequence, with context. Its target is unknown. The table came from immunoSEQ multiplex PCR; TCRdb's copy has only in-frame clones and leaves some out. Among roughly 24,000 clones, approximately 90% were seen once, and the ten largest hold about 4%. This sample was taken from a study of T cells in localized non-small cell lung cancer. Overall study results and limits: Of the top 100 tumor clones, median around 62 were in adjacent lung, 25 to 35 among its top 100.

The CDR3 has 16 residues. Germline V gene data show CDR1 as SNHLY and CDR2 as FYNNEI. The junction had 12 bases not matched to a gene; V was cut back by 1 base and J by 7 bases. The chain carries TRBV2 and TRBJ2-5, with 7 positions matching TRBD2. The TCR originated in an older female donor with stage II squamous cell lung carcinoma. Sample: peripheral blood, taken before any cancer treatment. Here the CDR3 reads CASSEESASGGGTQYF. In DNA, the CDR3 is TGTGCCAGCAGTGAAGAGTCGGCTAGCGGAGGTGGGACCCAGTACTTC.